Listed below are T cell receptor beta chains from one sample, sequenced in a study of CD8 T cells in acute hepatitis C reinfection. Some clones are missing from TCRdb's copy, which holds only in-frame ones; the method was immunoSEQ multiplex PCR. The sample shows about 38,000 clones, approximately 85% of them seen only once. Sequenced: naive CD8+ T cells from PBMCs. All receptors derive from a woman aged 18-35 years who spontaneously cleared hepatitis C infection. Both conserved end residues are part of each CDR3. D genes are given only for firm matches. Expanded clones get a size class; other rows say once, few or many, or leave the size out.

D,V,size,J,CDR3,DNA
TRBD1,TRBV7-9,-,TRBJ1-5,CASSPTGGGQPQHF,TGTGCCAGCAGCCCGACAGGGGGTGGTCAGCCCCAGCATTTT
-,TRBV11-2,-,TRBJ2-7,CASSPKGGGSYEQYF,TGTGCCAGCAGCCCGAAAGGGGGGGGCTCCTACGAGCAGTACTTC
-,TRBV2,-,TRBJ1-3,CASRPGHTISGNTIYF,TGTGCCAGCAGACCGGGACACACTATCTCTGGAAACACCATATATTTT
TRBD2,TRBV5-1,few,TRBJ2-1,CASSFTPGLPYGNEQFF,TGCGCCAGCAGCTTCACCCCGGGACTACCCTATGGGAATGAGCAGTTCTTC
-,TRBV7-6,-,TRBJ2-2,CASSYPQGIGTGELFF,TGTGCCAGCAGCTATCCGCAGGGGATTGGCACCGGGGAGCTGTTTTTT
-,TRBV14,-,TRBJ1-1,CASSAGPEAFF,TGTGCCAGCAGCGCAGGGCCTGAAGCTTTCTTT
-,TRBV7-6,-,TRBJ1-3,CASSLGQGAGNTIYF,TGTGCCAGCAGCTTAGGGCAGGGTGCTGGAAACACCATATATTTT
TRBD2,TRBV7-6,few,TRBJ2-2,CASSLGLAGGTNTGELFF,TGTGCCAGCAGCTTAGGACTAGCGGGAGGAACGAACACCGGGGAGCTGTTTTTT
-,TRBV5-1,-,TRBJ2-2,CASSLGRGPEQNTGELFF,TGCGCCAGCAGCCTTGGTAGAGGGCCCGAACAGAACACCGGGGAGCTGTTTTTT
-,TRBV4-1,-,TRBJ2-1,CASSQGRRGEQFF,TGCGCCAGCAGCCAAGGGCGGCGGGGAGAGCAGTTCTTC
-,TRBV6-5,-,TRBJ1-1,CASSRTGNTEAFF,TGTGCCAGCAGTCGGACGGGGAACACTGAAGCTTTCTTT
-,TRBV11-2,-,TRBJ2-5,CASSLSLAGQETQYF,TGTGCCAGCAGCTTAAGTCTGGCGGGGCAAGAGACCCAGTACTTC
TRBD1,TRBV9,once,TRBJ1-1,CASSGGMDRTWAEAFF,TGTGCCAGCAGCGGAGGAATGGACAGGACTTGGGCTGAAGCTTTCTTT
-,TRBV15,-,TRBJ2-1,CATSREGSASEQFF,TGTGCCACCAGCAGAGAGGGTAGCGCATCCGAGCAGTTCTTC
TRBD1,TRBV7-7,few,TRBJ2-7,CASSHGTGAEQYF,TGTGCCAGCAGCCACGGGACAGGGGCCGAGCAGTACTTC
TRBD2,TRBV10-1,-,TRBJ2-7,CASSEKLGTSATYEQYF,TGCGCCAGCAGTGAAAAATTGGGGACTAGCGCGACCTACGAGCAGTACTTC
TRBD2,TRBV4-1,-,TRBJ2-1,CASSHPGLAGEHEQFF,TGCGCCAGCAGCCATCCAGGACTAGCGGGAGAACATGAGCAGTTCTTC
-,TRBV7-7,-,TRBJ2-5,CASPYENQYF,TGTGCCAGTCCCTATGAGAACCAGTACTTC
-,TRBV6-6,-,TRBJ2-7,CASTQRGLAYEQYF,TGTGCCAGCACCCAAAGGGGTCTCGCCTACGAGCAGTACTTC
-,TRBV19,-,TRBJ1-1,CASSIVITANTEAFF,TGTGCCAGTAGTATAGTTATAACAGCGAACACTGAAGCTTTCTTT
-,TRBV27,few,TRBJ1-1,CASATYPRAQLNTEAFF,TGTGCCAGCGCAACTTACCCCCGGGCACAGTTGAACACTGAAGCTTTCTTT
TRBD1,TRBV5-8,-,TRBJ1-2,CASRFKQGANYGYTF,TGTGCCAGCAGATTCAAACAGGGGGCTAACTATGGCTACACCTTC
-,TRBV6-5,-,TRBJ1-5,CASSLQGFGQPQHF,TGTGCCAGCAGTCTCCAGGGGTTTGGTCAGCCCCAGCATTTT
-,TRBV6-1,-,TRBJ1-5,CASSVISPYYSNQPQHF,TGTGCCAGCAGTGTAATTTCCCCCTACTATAGCAATCAGCCCCAGCATTTT
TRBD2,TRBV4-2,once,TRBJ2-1,CASSSRRLAGVYNEQFF,TGTGCCAGCAGCTCCCGGCGACTAGCGGGAGTGTACAATGAGCAGTTCTTC
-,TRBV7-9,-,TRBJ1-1,CASSSKGGGSAAEAFF,TGTGCCAGCAGCTCCAAAGGTGGGGGCTCGGCCGCTGAAGCTTTCTTT
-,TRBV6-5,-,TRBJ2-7,CASSSAGIGYEQYF,TGTGCCAGCAGTTCGGCAGGGATCGGTTACGAGCAGTACTTC
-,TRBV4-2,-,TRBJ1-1,CASSQGGREAFF,TGTGCCAGCAGCCAAGGGGGGCGTGAAGCTTTCTTT
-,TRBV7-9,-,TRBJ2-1,CASSLGSGNEQFF,TGTGCCAGCAGCTTAGGTTCGGGAAATGAGCAGTTCTTC
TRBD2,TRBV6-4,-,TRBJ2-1,CASSDSPRASGGTYNEQFF,TGTGCCAGCAGTGACTCCCCCCGGGCTAGCGGGGGAACCTACAATGAGCAGTTCTTC
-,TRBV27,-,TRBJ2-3,CASSGLTGVLDTQYF,TGTGCCAGCAGTGGGTTGACGGGGGTGTTAGATACGCAGTATTTT
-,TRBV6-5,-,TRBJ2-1,CASSYWTNGEQFF,TGTGCCAGCAGTTACTGGACTAATGGTGAGCAGTTCTTC
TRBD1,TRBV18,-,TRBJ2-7,CASSPRGTGSYEQYF,TGTGCCAGCTCACCACGTGGGACAGGGTCCTACGAGCAGTACTTC
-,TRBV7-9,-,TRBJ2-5,CASSLAGGQETQYF,TGTGCCAGCAGCTTAGCTGGGGGCCAAGAGACCCAGTACTTC
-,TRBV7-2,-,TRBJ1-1,CASSLFLVNTEAFF,TGTGCCAGCAGCTTATTTTTGGTGAACACTGAAGCTTTCTTT
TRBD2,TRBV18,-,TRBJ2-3,CASSPTQREGLDTQYF,TGTGCCAGCTCACCTACCCAGCGGGAGGGTTTAGATACGCAGTATTTT
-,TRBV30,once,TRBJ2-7,CAWSVGLGAYEQYF,TGTGCCTGGAGTGTGGGCCTTGGGGCCTACGAGCAGTACTTC
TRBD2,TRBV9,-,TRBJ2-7,CASSVGSSGTYYEQYF,TGTGCCAGCAGCGTAGGTTCTAGCGGGACTTATTACGAGCAGTACTTC
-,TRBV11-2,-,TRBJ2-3,CASSLEWMPDTQYF,TGTGCCAGCAGCTTAGAGTGGATGCCAGATACGCAGTATTTT
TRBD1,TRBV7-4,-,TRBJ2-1,CASTRQGVKDAFF,TGTGCCAGCACCAGACAGGGGGTTAAAGATGCGTTCTTC
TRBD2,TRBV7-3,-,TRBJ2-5,CASSPLARLAGGPETQYF,TGTGCCAGCAGCCCCCTTGCTAGGCTAGCGGGAGGCCCGGAGACCCAGTACTTC
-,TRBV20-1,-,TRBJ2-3,CSASNTQYF,TGCAGTGCGTCCAATACGCAGTATTTT
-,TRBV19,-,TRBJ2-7,CASSILRGYEQYF,TGTGCCAGTAGTATACTTCGCGGCTACGAGCAGTACTTC
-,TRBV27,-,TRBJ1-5,CASSPGQNNQPQHF,TGTGCCAGCAGCCCCGGACAGAACAATCAGCCCCAGCATTTT
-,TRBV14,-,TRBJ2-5,CASSQEQRQTQYF,TGTGCCAGCAGCCAGGAACAGCGGCAAACCCAGTACTTC
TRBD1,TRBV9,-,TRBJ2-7,CASSDPGQGYEQYF,TGTGCCAGCAGCGACCCGGGACAGGGCTACGAGCAGTACTTC
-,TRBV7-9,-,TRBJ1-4,CASSLVATTNEKLFF,TGTGCCAGCAGCTTGGTCGCTACAACTAATGAAAAACTGTTTTTT
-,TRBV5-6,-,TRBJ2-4,CASSLGPWEVDIQYF,TGTGCCAGCAGCTTGGGCCCTTGGGAGGTTGACATTCAGTACTTC
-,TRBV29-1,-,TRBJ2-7,CSGATGVDEQYF,TGCAGCGGTGCCACGGGGGTCGACGAGCAGTACTTC
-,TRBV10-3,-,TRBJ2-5,CAISESMAGVRETQYF,TGTGCCATCAGTGAGTCGATGGCAGGGGTTAGGGAGACCCAGTACTTC